The 13 T cell receptor beta chains below all came from one sample that was sequenced in a study of response to subunit inactivated influenza vaccine. TCRdb passed the RT-PCR reads through MiXCR, listing each CDR3 protein once. This sample carries over 150,000 distinct CDR3 sequences, roughly a tenth of them seen once, and the ten largest clones take 35% to 40%. The material sequenced was CD8+ T cells sorted from PBMCs, taken less than 30 months after vaccination. Source of these receptors: a man between 50 and 70 years old who received an inactivated influenza vaccine.

This clonotype was seen more than once but under ten times. This chain connects TRBV5-1 to TRBJ1-6; D remains ambiguous. V shed 0 bases and J shed 3 bases, with 10 bases lying between them. The CDR3 totals 16 residues. The germline gives CDR1 SGHRS, CDR2 YFSETQ. The CDR3 spells CASSLAHPGYNSPLHF. In DNA form, the CDR3 reads TGCGCCAGCAGCTTGGCCCACCCAGGCTATAATTCACCCCTCCACTTT.

The chain is built from TRBV20-1 and TRBJ2-1, with 13 bases identical to TRBD2. This CDR3 contains 15 residues. J lost 7 bases, V lost 1 base, and 4 bases had no gene match. The germline V gene encodes CDR1 DFQATT and CDR2 SNEGSKA (reference sequence). The CDR3 protein is CSARGTSGSLNEQFF. DNA for the CDR3: TGCAGTGCTAGAGGGACTAGCGGGAGTTTGAATGAGCAGTTCTTC.

The CDR3 DNA reads TGTGCCAGCAGCCGTGGGGAGGGTATTATCCTTGAGGAGCAGTACTTC. It specifies CASSRGEGIILEEQYF. This sequence joins TRBV7-9 and TRBJ2-7, with 7 bases lining up with TRBD2. This CDR3 spans 16 amino acids. With V trimmed by 5 bases and J by 7 bases, 17 bases remained unmatched. Germline V gene sequence: CDR1 SEHNR, CDR2 FQNEAQ (reference sequence).

In regard to this clonotype: Germline is not matched at one junction end, which may reflect a read error. The chain joins TRBV4-3 to TRBJ1-3; 9 bases align to TRBD1. The CDR3 extends over 15 amino acids. Per germline, CDR1 LGHNA and CDR2 YSLEER. CDR3 sequence (DNA): TGCGCCAGCAGCCCCGGGACAGGGAGAGGAAACACCACATATTTT. Encoded protein: CASSPGTGRGNTTYF.

J is TRBJ2-1 and V is TRBV20-1; 7 bases are a match to TRBD2. Germline trimming cut 1 base from V and 4 bases from J; bases unmatched to any gene: 13. CDR1 DFQATT and CDR2 SNEGSKA come from the germline V gene (reference sequence). The CDR3 consists of 17 residues. CDR3 coding DNA: TGCAGTGCTAGAGCCCGGAGGGCGGGAGAGATATACAATGAGCAGTTCTTC. Its translation: CSARARRAGEIYNEQFF.

The chain links TRBV6-2 or TRBV6-3 to TRBJ2-3; weak D call: TRBD2 (6 bases). V dropped 5 bases and J dropped 1 base, with 16 bases sitting between them. Germline loops: CDR1 MNHEY, CDR2 SVGEGT. This CDR3 comprises 16 residues. This CDR3 is CASSDDSGVGTDTQYF. The DNA of the CDR3 is TGTGCCAGCAGTGACGACTCGGGAGTTGGCACAGATACGCAGTATTTT.

This clonotype is large by share. The chain combines TRBV4-1 with TRBJ2-1, with D perhaps assigned TRBD1 or TRBD2 (5 bases each). Trimming took 4 bases from V and 0 from J, leaving 16 bases between them. The CDR3 consists of 17 residues. Per germline, CDR1 MGHRA and CDR2 YSYEKL. CDR3 sequence reads: CASSRDPSVNSYNEQFF. The CDR3 DNA reads as TGCGCCAGCAGCCGGGACCCCTCCGTCAACTCCTACAATGAGCAGTTCTTC.

This clonotype was detected a few times. V is TRBV11-1 and J is TRBJ2-7; 8 nucleotides line up with TRBD1. The CDR3 runs 18 residues. The ends lost 5 bases at V and 0 bases at J; junction bases unmatched: 15. Looked up from germline, CDR1 is SGHAT and CDR2 is FQDESV (reference sequence). The CDR3 DNA reads as TGTGCCAGCAGCCCCCCGACAGGGGAATCGACAAGCTCCTACGAGCAGTACTTC. This sequence encodes CASSPPTGESTSSYEQYF.

V and J are TRBV6-1 and TRBJ2-3, with D unresolved. The V end was cut by 3 bases, the J end by 0 bases, with 7 bases between. CDR3 size: 14 residues. Germline-derived CDR1 and CDR2 are MNHNS and SASEGT. The CDR3 DNA sequence: TGTGCCAGCAGTGAGTGGGCAAGCACAGATACGCAGTATTTT. Amino acids: CASSEWASTDTQYF.

This clonotype was recorded a few times. The chain recombines TRBV12-3 or TRBV12-4 with TRBJ2-7; the match to TRBD1 covers 9 bases. The CDR3 runs 14 residues. J was trimmed by 5 bases and V by 3 bases; bases with no gene match: 5. CDR3 coding DNA: TGTGCCAGCAGTTTGGGGACAGGGCTCCACGAGCAGTACTTC. Protein: CASSLGTGLHEQYF.

This clonotype has ten or more counts. The chain couples TRBV7-9 to TRBJ2-4; 7 bases align to TRBD1. The CDR3 is made up of 11 amino acids. Per the germline V gene, CDR1 is SEHNR and CDR2 is FQNEAQ (reference sequence). V gave up 4 bases and J gave up 16 bases; unmatched junction bases: 7. CDR3 loop: CASSSGQSTYF. For the CDR3, the DNA is TGTGCCAGCAGCTCGGGACAGAGTACATACTTC. Full variable domain (remainder filled in from reference TRBV7-9 and TRBJ2-4): DTGVSQNPRHKITKRGQNVTFRCDPISEHNRLYWYRQTLGQGPEFLTYFQNEAQLEKSRLLSDRFSAERPKGSFSTLEIQRTEQGDSAMYLCASSSGQSTYFGAGTRLSVL.

The V and J genes are TRBV27 and TRBJ2-1; 7 bases fit TRBD2. Per germline, CDR1 MNHEY and CDR2 SMNVEV (reference sequence). The CDR3 has 15 residues. V dropped 5 bases and J dropped 8; count of bases not matched to a gene: 12. CDR3 in DNA: TGTGCCAGCAGTCCATCTAGCGGATCCGCCCATGAGCAGTTCTTC. Its translation is CASSPSSGSAHEQFF.

This clonotype showed up many times. The chain recombines TRBV27 with TRBJ1-3, with 7 bases identical to TRBD1. The CDR3 spans 15 residues. V was clipped by 3 bases and J by 2 bases; unmatched bases: 4. The germline gives CDR1 MNHEY, CDR2 SMNVEV (reference sequence). CDR3 region: CASSFTGAAGNTIYF. In DNA, the CDR3 is TGTGCCAGCAGTTTTACAGGGGCAGCTGGAAACACCATATATTTT.